This entry lists 31 T cell receptor beta chains sequenced from one sample in a study of cytomegalovirus exposure and HLA in healthy donors. The PCR was carried out with 60 Vbeta primers and 13 Jbeta primers. Generated by immunoSEQ multiplex PCR, the TCRdb table keeps only in-frame clones and is missing some. The data hold under 150,000 clones, with around 62% observed a single time. The specimen was PBMCs. These TCRs come from a woman between 35 and 50 years old in good health and CMV-seropositive.

The chain is built from TRBV5-6 and TRBJ1-2; 7 nucleotides line up with TRBD1. The CDR3 spans 15 residues. Trimming took 0 bases from V and 7 from J; bases not matched to a gene: 9. CDR1 SGHDT and CDR2 YYEEEE come from the germline V gene. The CDR3: CASSLAGGRFGGYTF. In nucleotides, the CDR3 is TGTGCCAGCAGCTTGGCAGGGGGGCGTTTTGGTGGCTACACCTTC.

This clone has just one count. V is TRBV28 and J is TRBJ2-1; TRBD2 matches at 12 bases. The ends lost 5 bases at V and 7 bases at J; junction bases unmatched: 9. The CDR3 has 16 residues. CDR1 MDHEN and CDR2 SYDVKM come from the germline V gene. The CDR3 sequence is CASSIPGTSGPNEQFF. The CDR3 nucleotides read TGTGCCAGCAGTATACCCGGGACTAGCGGGCCTAATGAGCAGTTCTTC.

The rearrangement links TRBV9 to TRBJ2-7; tentative D call: TRBD1 (6 bases). V shed 4 bases and J shed 5 bases, with 19 bases lying between them. Germline loops: CDR1 SGDLS, CDR2 YYNGEE. The CDR3 is 15 residues long. CDR3 sequence reads: CASSTTGGFLDEQYF. Written as DNA, the CDR3 is TGTGCCAGCAGCACGACAGGAGGCTTCCTCGACGAGCAGTACTTC.

CDR3 sequence (DNA): TGTGCCAGCAGTACGGGGACAGGGGGGTATCTGCGTGGCTACACCTTC. Protein: CASSTGTGGYLRGYTF. This rearrangement joins TRBV27 to TRBJ1-2; 11 bases are shared with TRBD1. In germline, CDR1 is MNHEY, CDR2 SMNVEV (reference sequence). V dropped 5 bases and J dropped 7; count of bases not matched to a gene: 12. The CDR3 consists of 16 residues.

This clone was observed a single time. This chain links TRBV19 with TRBJ1-2; tentatively, D is TRBD1 (6 bases). Deletions cut 3 bases from V and 3 bases from J, with 8 bases between. Germline V lookup: CDR1 LNHDA, CDR2 SQIVND (reference sequence). This CDR3 has 13 residues. The CDR3 DNA is TGTGCCAGTAGTATGGACAGAGACTATGGCTACACCTTC. Protein sequence: CASSMDRDYGYTF.

This clone was counted a single time. The chain carries TRBV5-1 and TRBJ2-7, with D possibly being TRBD2 (6 bases). This CDR3 comprises 14 residues. The ends were cut back, 2 bases at V and 2 bases at J, with 11 bases in the middle. Germline assignment: CDR1 SGHRS and CDR2 YFSETQ. CDR3 DNA: TGCGCCAGCAGCTTAACTAGCACCGCCTACGAGCAGTACTTC. Its translation: CASSLTSTAYEQYF.

This chain connects TRBV19 to TRBJ1-1; 8 bases fit TRBD1. Trimming removed 2 bases from V and 0 bases from J; junction bases left unmatched: 2. CDR1 and CDR2 from the germline V gene are LNHDA and SQIVND (reference sequence). The CDR3 extends over 15 amino acids. CDR3 nucleotide sequence: TGTGCCAGTAGTATACAGGGGGCTTTGAACACTGAAGCTTTCTTT. Its translation: CASSIQGALNTEAFF.

V and J are TRBV27 and TRBJ2-7; 7 nucleotides agree with TRBD1. With V trimmed by 6 bases and J by 3 bases, 5 bases remained unmatched. This CDR3 region has 13 residues. Germline CDR1 reads MNHEY; CDR2 reads SMNVEV (reference sequence). The CDR3 nucleotides read TGTGCCAGCAGCCTGACAGGGTACTACGAGCAGTACTTC. It encodes CASSLTGYYEQYF.

V usage is TRBV27 and J usage is TRBJ2-7; TRBD1 aligns across 7 bases. After removal of 2 bases from V and 2 bases from J, the junction contained 3 bases not matched to a gene. Germline V gene data show CDR1 as MNHEY and CDR2 as SMNVEV (reference sequence). The CDR3 covers 14 residues. As DNA, the CDR3 is TGTGCCAGCAGTTTAGGTGGGACAGCCTACGAGCAGTACTTC. This gives the protein CASSLGGTAYEQYF.

This chain uses TRBV7-6 with TRBJ1-1; 8 bases match TRBD1. This CDR3 is built from 16 residues. V shed 4 bases and J 0 bases; nucleotides not matched to a gene: 7. Germline assignment: CDR1 SGHVS and CDR2 FNYEAQ. CDR3 region: CASSSRRQGMNTEAFF. CDR3 coding DNA: TGTGCCAGCAGCTCAAGGCGACAGGGGATGAACACTGAAGCTTTCTTT. Combining the CDR3 with reference TRBV7-6 and TRBJ1-1 gives the whole variable domain GAGVSQSPRYKVTKRGQDVALRCDPISGHVSLYWYRQALGQGPEFLTYFNYEAQQDKSGLPNDRFSAERPEGSISTLTIQRTEQRDSAMYRCASSSRRQGMNTEAFFGQGTRLTVV.

The rearrangement joins TRBV7-9 to TRBJ2-1, with 11 bases fitting TRBD2. Per the germline V gene, CDR1 is SEHNR and CDR2 is FQNEAQ (reference sequence). Germline trimming cut 7 bases from V and 5 bases from J; bases unmatched to any gene: 7. The CDR3 spans 15 residues. CDR3 amino acids: CASNPGLAVHNEQFF. The DNA of the CDR3 is TGTGCCAGCAATCCGGGACTAGCGGTACACAATGAGCAGTTCTTC.

This clone occurred a few times. V gene TRBV7-9 combines with J gene TRBJ2-2, with TRBD1 matching over 9 bases. The CDR3 length is 15 residues. With V trimmed by 10 bases and J by 8 bases, 14 bases remained unmatched. Germline V gene sequence: CDR1 SEHNR, CDR2 FQNEAQ (reference sequence). The DNA for the CDR3 is TGTGCCACCCTCCGGGACAGGGTGCTGAGTGGGGAGCTGTTTTTT. This gives the protein CATLRDRVLSGELFF.

There are a few counts of this clone. This sequence joins TRBV5-1 and TRBJ1-4, with TRBD1 identical over 9 bases. Unmatched junction bases numbered 7, after V lost 2 bases and J lost 5 bases. This CDR3 comprises 16 residues. Germline CDR1 and CDR2: SGHRS and YFSETQ. The CDR3 region is CASSFNADRGNEKLFF. The CDR3 DNA reads as TGCGCCAGCAGCTTTAATGCGGACAGGGGAAATGAAAAACTGTTTTTT.

The rearrangement links TRBV5-3 to TRBJ2-7; TRBD2 matches at 10 bases. TRBV5-3 is known as an ORF, though its function is uncertain. The trim removed 4 bases at V and 1 base at J, leaving 8 bases unmatched. This CDR3 has 16 residues. The CDR3 DNA is TGTGCCAGAAGCCGCTATAGGACTAGCGGATCCTACGAGCAGTACTTC. This codes for CARSRYRTSGSYEQYF.

The V and J genes are TRBV29-1 and TRBJ2-2, with D possibly matching TRBD2 (5 bases). Trimming pared 8 bases from V and 5 bases from J, leaving 12 bases between. In germline, CDR1 is SQVTM, CDR2 ANQGSEA. The CDR3 has 12 residues. The CDR3 bases are TGCAGCTTTAATGAGGGAACCGGGGAGCTGTTTTTT. Translation: CSFNEGTGELFF.

J is TRBJ1-5 and V is TRBV30; D is unclear. V gave up 1 base and J gave up 6 bases, with 16 bases separating them. CDR3 length: 15 residues. Germline CDR1 is GTSNPN and CDR2 is SVGIG (reference sequence). The CDR3: CAWSGFAGESQPQHF. The CDR3 DNA is TGTGCCTGGAGTGGATTCGCGGGAGAATCTCAGCCCCAGCATTTT. Combining the CDR3 with reference TRBV30 and TRBJ1-5 gives the whole variable domain SQTIHQWPATLVQPVGSPLSLECTVEGTSNPNLYWYRQAAGRGLQLLFYSVGIGQISSEVPQNLSASRPQDRQFILSSKKLLLSDSGFYLCAWSGFAGESQPQHFGDGTRLSIL.

The CDR3: CASAGTKGAGFGELFF. The CDR3, as DNA: TGTGCCAGCGCGGGAACGAAGGGGGCCGGTTTCGGGGAGCTGTTTTTT. The chain carries TRBV11-2 and TRBJ2-2, with D possibly being TRBD1 (7 bases). The CDR3 runs to 16 residues. The germline CDR1 and CDR2 sequences are SGHAT and FQNNGV. Trimming cost V 8 bases and J 7 bases, with 23 bases left between them.

CDR3: CSVEVLTSGSYEQYF. As DNA, the CDR3 is TGCAGCGTTGAAGTTCTCACTAGCGGGAGCTACGAGCAGTACTTC. The J gene is TRBJ2-7, the V gene TRBV29-1; 11 bases fit TRBD2. Germline V gene sequence: CDR1 SQVTM, CDR2 ANQGSEA. CDR3 size: 15 residues. V was clipped by 1 base and J by 3 bases; unmatched bases: 5.

The J gene is TRBJ2-6, the V gene TRBV18; a weak D match, TRBD2 (5 bases). Germline values: CDR1 KGHSH, CDR2 LQKENI. Trimming removed 3 bases at V and 0 bases at J, with 18 bases between. The CDR3 covers 19 residues. CDR3 amino acids: CASSPRSVGSSSGANVLTF. In nucleotides, the CDR3 is TGTGCCAGCTCACCCCGTTCAGTAGGGAGTAGCTCTGGGGCCAACGTCCTGACTTTC.

This clone has only a few counts. This sequence joins TRBV28 and TRBJ1-1, with D hard to call. CDR1 is MDHEN and CDR2 is SYDVKM in the germline V gene. V was pared by 0 bases and J by 2 bases, with 10 bases between. The CDR3 has 15 amino acids. The CDR3 bases are TGTGCCAGCAGTTTATGGGTCGCAGGAAACACTGAAGCTTTCTTT. The encoded protein is CASSLWVAGNTEAFF.

V gene TRBV25-1 combines with J gene TRBJ1-2; a weak D match, TRBD1 (5 bases). This CDR3 comprises 16 residues. The germline V and J ends were trimmed by 5 bases and 4 bases, with 20 bases remaining between them. The V gene's germline CDR1 is MGHDK and CDR2 SYGVNS. For the CDR3, the DNA is TGTGCCAGCAGTTCGGGGGGGGATCCTGGGGTCTATGGCTACACCTTC. It translates to CASSSGGDPGVYGYTF.

The V and J genes are TRBV7-2 and TRBJ2-3; 14 bases line up with TRBD2. Looked up from germline, CDR1 is SGHTA and CDR2 is FQGNSA. V lost 5 bases to trimming and J lost 7 bases; unmatched junction nucleotides: 5. The CDR3 spans 15 residues. In nucleotides, the CDR3 is TGTGCCAGCAGCCCGGGACTAGCGGGAGTAAATACGCAGTATTTT. Its protein is CASSPGLAGVNTQYF.

The V and J genes are TRBV5-1 and TRBJ2-6; 7 bases are shared with TRBD1. This CDR3 has 17 residues. The V gene's germline CDR1 is SGHRS and CDR2 YFSETQ. Germline trimming cut 5 bases from V and 0 bases from J; bases unmatched to any gene: 8. This CDR3 is CASSPTGPRSGANVLTF. CDR3 sequence (DNA): TGCGCCAGCAGTCCGACAGGGCCCCGCTCTGGGGCCAACGTCCTGACTTTC.

The chain carries TRBV4-1 and TRBJ1-4, with 7 positions matching TRBD1. Trimming cost V 6 bases and J 11 bases; bases outside gene matches: 15. The CDR3 covers 15 residues. Germline V gives CDR1 MGHRA, CDR2 YSYEKL. The CDR3, as DNA: TGCGCCAGCAGGCGTGGGACAGCGCCCAACGGGAAACTGTTTTTT. Its protein is CASRRGTAPNGKLFF.

This chain joins TRBV19 and TRBJ2-3; 7 bases are shared with TRBD1. CDR3 length: 15 amino acids. The germline V gene has CDR1 LNHDA and CDR2 SQIVND (reference sequence). Germline trimming cut 4 bases from V and 4 bases from J; bases unmatched to any gene: 8. The CDR3 DNA is TGTGCCAGTAGTAAGGCTGAAGGGGGCTCAGATACGCAGTATTTT. This encodes CASSKAEGGSDTQYF.

This clone appeared a few times. V usage is TRBV4-3 and J usage is TRBJ1-4; 7 bases agree with TRBD1. This CDR3 has 15 amino acids. Germline CDR1 reads LGHNA; CDR2 reads YSLEER. V lost 0 bases to trimming and J lost 7 bases; unmatched junction nucleotides: 5. This CDR3 is CASSQDYRGGEKLFF. As DNA, the CDR3 is TGCGCCAGCAGCCAAGATTACAGGGGTGGTGAAAAACTGTTTTTT.

The genes are TRBV19 and TRBJ2-2; TRBD2 matches at 14 bases. Losses at the gene ends were 3 bases for V and 10 bases for J; bases not matched to a gene: 7. The germline V gene encodes CDR1 LNHDA and CDR2 SQIVND (reference sequence). The CDR3 consists of 16 residues. CDR3 nucleotides: TGTGCCAGTAGTATTGCGGGACTAGCGGGAGTCGTGGAGCTGTTTTTT. This codes for CASSIAGLAGVVELFF.

Only a few counts were recorded for this clone. The rearrangement uses TRBV11-2 and TRBJ2-7; TRBD2 aligns across 7 bases. CDR3 length: 15 residues. Germline V gives CDR1 SGHAT, CDR2 FQNNGV. The V and J ends lost 4 bases and 2 bases, in that order; junction bases with no gene match: 8. CDR3 residues: CASSSIGGSTYEQYF. CDR3 coding DNA: TGTGCCAGCAGCTCAATCGGGGGGAGCACCTACGAGCAGTACTTC.

The V gene is TRBV6-6, the J gene TRBJ1-5; D is unclear. The germline V gene encodes CDR1 MNHNY and CDR2 SVGAGI (reference sequence). V was shortened by 5 bases and J by 0 bases, with 8 bases between the two germline ends. The CDR3 totals 14 residues. For the CDR3, the DNA is TGTGCCAGCAGTGGCGGGAGTAGCAATCAGCCCCAGCATTTT. Protein: CASSGGSSNQPQHF.

The chain employs TRBV29-1 and TRBJ2-7; 14 nucleotides match TRBD2. Trimming removed 7 bases from V and 3 bases from J; junction bases left unmatched: 2. There are 13 residues in the CDR3. Germline lookup yields CDR1 SQVTM and CDR2 ANQGSEA. CDR3 nucleotide sequence: TGCAGCGCCGGGACTAGCGGGAGCTACGAGCAGTACTTC. Its translation is CSAGTSGSYEQYF.

The chain is built from TRBV7-3 and TRBJ1-1; weak D call: TRBD1 (6 bases). CDR1 is SGHTA and CDR2 is FQGTGA in the germline V gene. This CDR3 has 15 residues. Trimming shortened V by 0 bases and J by 4 bases, and 12 bases separated the two germline ends. The CDR3 sequence is CASSLTEGGGTEAFF. CDR3 in DNA: TGTGCCAGCAGCTTAACGGAGGGGGGGGGCACTGAAGCTTTCTTT.